This T cell receptor (beta chain) stems from a study of Ad26.COV2.S vaccination and SARS-CoV-2 variants. For the study at large: Each vaccinee took Ad26.COV2.S intramuscularly, once or twice 56 days apart. Whole-study results and caveats: Whether participants received vaccine or placebo, their non-spike TCR breadth was similar. Those who received the vaccine showed greater spike-specific TCR breadth than those given placebo.

The CDR3 totals 15 residues. With 6 bases clipped from V and 4 bases from J, the junction kept 11 bases outside the gene matches. Germline values: CDR1 LNHDA, CDR2 SQIVND (reference sequence). A single count supports this clone. Its antigen is undetermined. Treatment in this sample: approximately 18 received Ad26.COV2.S at low or high dose, single or two shots; 5 received placebo; per-sample allocation not given. Collection of samples fell on day 63 after the first vaccine or placebo injection. It was Wuhan-strain SARS-CoV-2 spike that the Ad26 vaccine vector expressed. Sequencing was performed with immunoSEQ multiplex PCR; in TCRdb, only in-frame clones are kept and a portion is missing. The sample has 350,000 to 450,000 clones, around 91% seen once.

This sequence joins TRBV19 and TRBJ1-2; 7 nucleotides match TRBD1. Source: peripheral blood, taken in a trial of Ad26.COV2.S vaccine versus placebo. The receptor comes from a person aged 18-65 years who received the Ad26.COV2.S COVID-19 vaccine or a placebo. The CDR3 nucleotides are TGTGCCAGTAGACAGGCCAGGGGGACCCTCTATGGCTACACCTTC. Translation gives CASRQARGTLYGYTF.